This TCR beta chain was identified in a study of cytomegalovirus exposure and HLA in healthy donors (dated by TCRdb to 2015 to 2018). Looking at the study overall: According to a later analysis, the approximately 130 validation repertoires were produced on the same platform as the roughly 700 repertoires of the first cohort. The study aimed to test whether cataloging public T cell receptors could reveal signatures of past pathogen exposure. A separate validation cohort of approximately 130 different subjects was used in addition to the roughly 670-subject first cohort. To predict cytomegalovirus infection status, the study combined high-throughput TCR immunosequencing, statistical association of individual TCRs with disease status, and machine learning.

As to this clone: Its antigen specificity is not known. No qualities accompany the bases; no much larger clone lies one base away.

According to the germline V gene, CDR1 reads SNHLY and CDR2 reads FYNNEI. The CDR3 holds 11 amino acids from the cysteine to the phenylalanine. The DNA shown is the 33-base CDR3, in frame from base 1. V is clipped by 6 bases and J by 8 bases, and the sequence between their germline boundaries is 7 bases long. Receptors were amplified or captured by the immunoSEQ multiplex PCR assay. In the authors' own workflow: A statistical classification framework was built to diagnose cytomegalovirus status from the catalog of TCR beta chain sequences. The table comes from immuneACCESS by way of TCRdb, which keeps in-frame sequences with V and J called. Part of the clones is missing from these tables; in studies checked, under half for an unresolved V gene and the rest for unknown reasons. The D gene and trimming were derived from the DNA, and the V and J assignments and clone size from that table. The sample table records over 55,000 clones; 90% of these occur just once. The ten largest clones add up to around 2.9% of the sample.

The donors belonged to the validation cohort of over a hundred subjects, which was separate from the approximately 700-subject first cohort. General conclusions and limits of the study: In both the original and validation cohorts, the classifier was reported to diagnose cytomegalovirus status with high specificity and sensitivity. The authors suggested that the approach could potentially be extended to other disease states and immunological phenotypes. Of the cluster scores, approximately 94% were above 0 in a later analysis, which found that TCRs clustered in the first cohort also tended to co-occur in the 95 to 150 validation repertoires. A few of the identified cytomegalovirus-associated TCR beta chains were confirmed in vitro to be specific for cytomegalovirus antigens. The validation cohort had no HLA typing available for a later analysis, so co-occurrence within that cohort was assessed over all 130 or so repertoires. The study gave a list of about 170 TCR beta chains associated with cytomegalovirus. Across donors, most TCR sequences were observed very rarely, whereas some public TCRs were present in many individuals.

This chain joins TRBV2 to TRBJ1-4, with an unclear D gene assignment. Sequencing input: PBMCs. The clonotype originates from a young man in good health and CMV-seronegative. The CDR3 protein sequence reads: CASRGGEKLFF. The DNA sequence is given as TGTGCCAGCAGGGGAGGGGAAAAACTGTTTTTT.